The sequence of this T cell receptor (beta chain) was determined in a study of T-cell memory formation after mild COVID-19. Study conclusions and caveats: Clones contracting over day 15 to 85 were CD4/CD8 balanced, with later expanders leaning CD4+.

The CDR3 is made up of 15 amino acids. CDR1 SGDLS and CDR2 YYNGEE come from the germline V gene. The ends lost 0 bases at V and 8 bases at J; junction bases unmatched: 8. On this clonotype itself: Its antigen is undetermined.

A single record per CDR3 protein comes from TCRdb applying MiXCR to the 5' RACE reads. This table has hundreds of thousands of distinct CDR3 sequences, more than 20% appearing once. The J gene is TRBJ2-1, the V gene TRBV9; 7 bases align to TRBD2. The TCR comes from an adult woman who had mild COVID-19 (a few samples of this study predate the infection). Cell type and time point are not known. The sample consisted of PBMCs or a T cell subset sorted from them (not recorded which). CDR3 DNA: TGTGCCAGCAGCGTAGTCGGCGGGAGCGTCTATGAGCAGTTCTTC. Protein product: CASSVVGGSVYEQFF.